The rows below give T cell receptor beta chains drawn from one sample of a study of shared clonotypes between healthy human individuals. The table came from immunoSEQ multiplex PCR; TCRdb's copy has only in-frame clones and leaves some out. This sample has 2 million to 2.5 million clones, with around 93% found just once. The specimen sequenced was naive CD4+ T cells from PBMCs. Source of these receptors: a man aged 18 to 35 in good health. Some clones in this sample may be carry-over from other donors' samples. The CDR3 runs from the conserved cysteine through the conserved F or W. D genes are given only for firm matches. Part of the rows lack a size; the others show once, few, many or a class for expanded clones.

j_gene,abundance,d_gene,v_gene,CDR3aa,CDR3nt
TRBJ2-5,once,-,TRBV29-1,CSVVRASPETQYF,TGCAGCGTTGTCCGGGCTTCACCGGAGACCCAGTACTTC
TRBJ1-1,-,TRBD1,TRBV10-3,CALRQGLNTEAFF,TGTGCCCTTCGACAGGGACTGAACACTGAAGCTTTCTTT
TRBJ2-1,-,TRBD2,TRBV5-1,CASSLVLAGSYNEQFF,TGCGCCAGCAGCTTGGTCCTAGCGGGCTCCTACAATGAGCAGTTCTTC
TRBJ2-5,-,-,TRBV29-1,CSVGVSEETQYF,TGCAGCGTTGGAGTTAGCGAAGAGACCCAGTACTTC
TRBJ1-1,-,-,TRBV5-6,CASNPPRRRDTEAFF,TGTGCCAGCAACCCTCCTCGGCGACGGGACACTGAAGCTTTCTTT
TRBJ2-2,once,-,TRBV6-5,CASSYRANSNTGELFF,TGTGCCAGCAGTTATAGGGCTAATTCGAACACCGGGGAGCTGTTTTTT
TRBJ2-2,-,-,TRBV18,CASSPPVAANTGELFF,TGTGCCAGCTCACCACCCGTAGCGGCGAACACCGGGGAGCTGTTTTTT
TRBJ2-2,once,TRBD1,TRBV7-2,CASSRYRGLDTGELFF,TGTGCCAGCAGCCGCTACAGGGGGCTGGACACCGGGGAGCTGTTTTTT
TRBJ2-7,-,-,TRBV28,CASRRGLVYEQYF,TGTGCCAGCAGACGGGGTTTGGTGTACGAGCAGTACTTC
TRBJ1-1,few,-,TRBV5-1,CASSLAVGFNTEAFF,TGCGCCAGCAGCTTGGCCGTCGGATTCAACACTGAAGCTTTCTTT
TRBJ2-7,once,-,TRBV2,CASRIQGVHEQYF,TGTGCCAGCAGGATACAGGGAGTACACGAGCAGTACTTC
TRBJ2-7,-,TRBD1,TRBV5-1,CASSLGQGDYEQYF,TGCGCCAGCAGCCTGGGACAGGGGGACTACGAGCAGTACTTC
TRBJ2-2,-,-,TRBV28,CASRTGNTGELFF,TGTGCCAGCAGGACGGGGAACACCGGGGAGCTGTTTTTT
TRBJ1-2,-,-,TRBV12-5,CASGLPQGTYTF,TGTGCTAGTGGTTTGCCACAGGGAACGTACACCTTC
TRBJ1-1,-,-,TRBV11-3,CASGVGMNTEAFF,TGTGCCAGCGGGGTAGGCATGAACACTGAAGCTTTCTTT
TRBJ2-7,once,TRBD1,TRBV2,CASSPTTGGYEQYF,TGTGCCAGCAGCCCAACAACAGGGGGCTACGAGCAGTACTTC
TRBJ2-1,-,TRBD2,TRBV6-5,CASSYPGTSVQFF,TGTGCCAGCAGTTACCCAGGGACTAGCGTTCAGTTCTTC
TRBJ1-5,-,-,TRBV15,CATSRGTGQYSNQPQHF,TGTGCCACCAGCAGGGGAACAGGGCAATATAGCAATCAGCCCCAGCATTTT
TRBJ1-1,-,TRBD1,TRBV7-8,CASSSMTGGYTEAFF,TGTGCCAGCAGCTCTATGACAGGGGGGTACACTGAAGCTTTCTTT
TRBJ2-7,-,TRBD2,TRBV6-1,CASEGTSGTYEQYF,TGTGCCAGCGAAGGGACTAGCGGGACCTACGAGCAGTACTTC
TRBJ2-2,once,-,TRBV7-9,CASPGLVAGELFF,TGTGCCAGCCCGGGGCTAGTGGCCGGGGAGCTGTTTTTT
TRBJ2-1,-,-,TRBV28,CASSLDSTNEQFF,TGTGCCAGCAGTTTAGACTCCACCAATGAGCAGTTCTTC
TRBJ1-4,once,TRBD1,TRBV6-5,CASSLDRRYEKLFF,TGTGCCAGCAGCCTGGACAGGCGGTATGAAAAACTGTTTTTT
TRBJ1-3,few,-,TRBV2,CASSGIKQGGNTIYF,TGTGCCAGCAGTGGAATCAAGCAGGGGGGAAACACCATATATTTT
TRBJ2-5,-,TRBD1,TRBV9,CASSPGQVGETQYF,TGTGCCAGCAGCCCAGGACAGGTCGGGGAGACCCAGTACTTC